The 26 T cell receptor beta chains reported below all come from one sample, sequenced in a study of T cell repertoires in cytomegalovirus infection. One entry per CDR3 protein results from TCRdb running MiXCR on the reads. The data show 340,000 or so distinct CDR3 sequences, more than 20% seen once. The antigens these receptors bind are not known. The starting material was cultured PBMCs, obtained from culture after CMV antigen stimulation. These receptor sequences come from a human donor in good health (CMV status not recorded). Some clones in this sample may be carry-over from other donors' samples.

This sequence joins TRBV12-3 or TRBV12-4 and TRBJ2-5, with 8 bases fitting TRBD1. The junction had 5 bases not matched to a gene; V was cut back by 6 bases and J by 2 bases. The CDR3 totals 14 residues. CDR3 sequence (DNA): TGTGCCAGCAGAGATAACAGGGGGCAAGAGACCCAGTACTTC. Its translation is CASRDNRGQETQYF.

This clonotype showed up just a few times. The V gene is TRBV28, the J gene TRBJ2-3; 7 bases map to TRBD2. Germline V lookup: CDR1 MDHEN, CDR2 SYDVKM. The CDR3 is 18 amino acids. Losses at the gene ends were 5 bases for V and 7 bases for J; bases not matched to a gene: 21. The CDR3 sequence: CASSPLAATDRERNTQYF. In nucleotides, the CDR3 is TGTGCCAGCAGTCCTCTAGCGGCCACGGATAGAGAAAGGAATACGCAGTATTTT. Drawing the rest from reference TRBV28 and TRBJ2-3, the complete variable domain is DVKVTQSSRYLVKRTGEKVFLECVQDMDHENMFWYRQDPGLGLRLIYFSYDVKMKEKGDIPEGYSVSREKKERFSLILESASTNQTSMYLCASSPLAATDRERNTQYFGPGTRLTVL.

The gene calls are TRBV5-1 and TRBJ2-1; TRBD2 aligns across 10 bases. Trimming took 5 bases from V and 6 from J; bases not matched to a gene: 11. The CDR3 is made up of 16 amino acids. CDR1 SGHRS and CDR2 YFSETQ come from the germline V gene. In DNA form, the CDR3 reads TGCGCCAGCAGAAAGGGTGAACTAGCGGGACCCAATGAGCAGTTCTTC. Translation: CASRKGELAGPNEQFF.

This clonotype has at least ten counts. This sequence joins TRBV7-2 and TRBJ1-5; no clear D. Germline V gene sequence: CDR1 SGHTA, CDR2 FQGNSA. The V end was cut by 3 bases, the J end by 2 bases, with 5 bases between. This CDR3 comprises 13 residues. Here the CDR3 reads CASSFSGNQPQHF. CDR3 nucleotides: TGTGCCAGCAGCTTTTCGGGCAATCAGCCCCAGCATTTT.

This clonotype was counted only a few times. J is TRBJ1-3 and V is TRBV7-2; D remains unclear. V was trimmed by 6 bases and J by 4 bases, leaving 10 bases between them. CDR3 size: 13 residues. Germline values: CDR1 SGHTA, CDR2 FQGNSA. The CDR3 is CASRVPWGNTIYF. Written as DNA, the CDR3 is TGTGCCAGCAGGGTCCCCTGGGGAAACACCATATATTTT.

The genes are TRBV27 and TRBJ2-1; perhaps TRBD1 as D (5 bases). The V end was cut by 0 bases, the J end by 6 bases, with 6 bases between. This CDR3 contains 13 residues. Germline CDR1 is MNHEY and CDR2 is SMNVEV (reference sequence). The CDR3 protein is CASSLSDSNEQFF. The CDR3 DNA sequence: TGTGCCAGCAGTTTATCAGACAGCAATGAGCAGTTCTTC.

This chain connects TRBV12-3 or TRBV12-4 to TRBJ2-1; D remains ambiguous. The V and J ends lost 8 bases and 5 bases respectively, with 16 bases between them. The length of the CDR3 is 14 residues. The CDR3 region is CASCLGWGDNEQFF. DNA of the CDR3: TGTGCCAGCTGCCTCGGGTGGGGTGACAATGAGCAGTTCTTC.

This clonotype was counted at least ten times. The rearrangement links TRBV5-1 to TRBJ2-7; maybe TRBD2 (5 bases). CDR1 is SGHRS and CDR2 is YFSETQ in the germline V gene. V was shortened by 0 bases and J by 2 bases, with 18 bases between the two germline ends. The length of the CDR3 is 17 residues. CDR3 DNA sequence: TGCGCCAGCAGCTTGGAGAAGTGGAGGCTAGCAACCTACGAGCAGTACGTC. It is translated as CASSLEKWRLATYEQYV.

The chain employs TRBV7-2 and TRBJ2-5; D assignment may be TRBD1 or TRBD2 (6 bases each). The CDR3 runs to 15 residues. Germline CDR1 and CDR2: SGHTA and FQGNSA. The ends were cut back, 8 bases at V and 6 bases at J, with 22 bases in the middle. The CDR3 spells CASVVGGTAGKTQYF. CDR3 bases: TGTGCCAGCGTAGTAGGGGGGACTGCCGGAAAGACCCAGTACTTC. Complete variable domain (other parts from reference TRBV7-2 and TRBJ2-5): GAGVSQSPSNKVTEKGKDVELRCDPISGHTALYWYRQSLGQGLEFLIYFQGNSAPDKSGLPSDRFSAERTGGSVSTLTIQRTQQEDSAVYLCASVVGGTAGKTQYFGPGTRLLVL.

This clonotype came up many times. V usage is TRBV7-2 and J usage is TRBJ2-1; perhaps D is TRBD1 or TRBD2 (5 bases each). Looked up from germline, CDR1 is SGHTA and CDR2 is FQGNSA. V was shortened by 5 bases and J by 6 bases, with 17 bases between the two germline ends. This CDR3 has 15 amino acids. The CDR3 DNA sequence: TGTGCCAGCAGCCGGGTGGGACCCCCGGGCAATGAGCAGTTCTTC. This translates into CASSRVGPPGNEQFF.

The chain links TRBV3-1 to TRBJ2-1, with TRBD2 matching over 7 bases. The V segment lost 0 bases and the J segment 4 bases; nucleotides outside the gene matches: 6. This CDR3 is 16 amino acids long. Germline V lookup: CDR1 LGHDT, CDR2 YNNKEL (reference sequence). CDR3 sequence reads: CASSQDLSGIYNEQFF. CDR3 coding DNA: TGTGCCAGCAGCCAAGATTTGAGCGGGATTTACAATGAGCAGTTCTTC.

This clonotype was picked up many times. This chain links TRBV7-8 with TRBJ1-1; 7 bases line up with TRBD1. The V gene's germline CDR1 is SGHVS and CDR2 FQNEAQ. The CDR3 is 16 amino acids. V lost 2 bases, J lost 1 base, and 7 bases stayed unmatched. The DNA of the CDR3 is TGTGCCAGCAGCTTAACGAGACAGGGAGGGAACACTGAAGCTTTCTTT. It translates to CASSLTRQGGNTEAFF.

The chain links TRBV12-3 or TRBV12-4 to TRBJ2-1, with D maybe TRBD1 (5 bases). The CDR3 spans 15 residues. V dropped 7 bases and J dropped 7 bases, with 20 bases sitting between them. The DNA for the CDR3 is TGTGCCAGCACCGTAGGTTCCAGGGTGACGAATGAGCAGTTCTTC. Residues: CASTVGSRVTNEQFF.

The sample holds many counts of this clonotype. V usage is TRBV7-2 and J usage is TRBJ2-1; 8 bases agree with TRBD2. V shed 1 base and J 6 bases; nucleotides not matched to a gene: 5. The CDR3 is 15 amino acids. In germline, CDR1 is SGHTA, CDR2 FQGNSA. CDR3 amino acids: CASSLVGSGGNEQFF. The CDR3 DNA follows: TGTGCCAGCAGCTTAGTTGGGAGCGGGGGCAATGAGCAGTTCTTC.

This clonotype has just a few counts. This chain connects TRBV4-2 to TRBJ2-1; D uncertain. The CDR3 runs to 15 residues. From germline, CDR1 is LGHNA and CDR2 YNFKEQ. Trimming took 0 bases from V and 3 from J, leaving 9 bases between them. CDR3 in DNA: TGTGCCAGCAGCCAAGATACCCAGAACTACAATGAGCAGTTCTTC. Protein product: CASSQDTQNYNEQFF.

This clonotype turned up a few times. The V and J genes are TRBV30 and TRBJ2-5; D remains unclear. Germline V lookup: CDR1 GTSNPN, CDR2 SVGIG (reference sequence). The V gene lost 0 bases and the J gene lost 5 bases, with 7 bases spanning the gap. CDR3 length: 12 residues. In DNA, the CDR3 is TGTGCCTGGAGTGTAGTGCGTGAGACCCAGTACTTC. Translating it yields CAWSVVRETQYF.

The V call is TRBV12-3 or TRBV12-4, the J call TRBJ2-7; D is unclear. The CDR3 has 12 amino acids. Trimming left V 1 base short and J 5 bases short, with 6 bases between. The CDR3 is CASSLGIDEQYF. CDR3 DNA sequence: TGTGCCAGCAGTTTAGGGATCGACGAGCAGTACTTC.

This clonotype has just one count. This chain joins TRBV7-9 and TRBJ1-4, with a possible D match to TRBD1 (6 bases). This CDR3 has 14 residues. Germline CDR1 SEHNR, CDR2 FQNEAQ (reference sequence). Trimming stripped 6 bases from V and 7 bases from J, with 15 bases between. The DNA of the CDR3 is TGTGCCAGCAGTTCCGGGACAAGGGGTGAAAAACTGTTTTTT. It encodes CASSSGTRGEKLFF.

This clonotype showed up just a few times. The chain uses TRBV2 and TRBJ2-1; 7 positions match TRBD2. V trimming: 10 bases; J trimming: 9 bases; junction bases outside the gene matches: 15. This CDR3 has 14 residues. The V gene's germline CDR1 is SNHLY and CDR2 FYNNEI. CDR3 in amino acids: CATSREAGAAEQFF. Here the CDR3 DNA reads TGTGCCACATCTAGGGAGGCGGGAGCAGCTGAGCAGTTCTTC.

This chain connects TRBV18 to TRBJ2-7, with D unclear. The CDR3 is 14 residues long. The V end lost 3 bases, the J end lost 3 bases, and 12 bases lay between the germline ends. Germline V gene lookup returns CDR1 KGHSH and CDR2 LQKENI. CDR3 amino acids: CASSPQETFYEQYF. The DNA of the CDR3 is TGTGCCAGCTCACCGCAGGAAACCTTCTACGAGCAGTACTTC.

The chain is built from TRBV25-1 and TRBJ1-5; D call uncertain. The ends were cut back, 2 bases at V and 5 bases at J, with 7 bases in the middle. Germline CDR1 is MGHDK and CDR2 is SYGVNS. The CDR3 totals 13 residues. As DNA, the CDR3 is TGTGCCAGCAGTGAAAGAACAGATCAGCCCCAGCATTTT. This sequence encodes CASSERTDQPQHF.

There are many counts of this clonotype. The CDR3 nucleotides are TGTGCCAGCAGCCCCCGCAATGAGCAGTTCTTC. It specifies CASSPRNEQFF. The chain is built from TRBV7-2 and TRBJ2-1; no reliable D call. Trimming took off 5 bases at V and 6 bases at J, with 5 bases between the two ends. The CDR3 runs to 11 residues. In germline, CDR1 is SGHTA, CDR2 FQGNSA. The full variable domain, in which reference TRBV7-2 and TRBJ2-1 provide the parts outside the CDR3, is GAGVSQSPSNKVTEKGKDVELRCDPISGHTALYWYRQSLGQGLEFLIYFQGNSAPDKSGLPSDRFSAERTGGSVSTLTIQRTQQEDSAVYLCASSPRNEQFFGPGTRLTVL.

The rearrangement joins TRBV12-3 or TRBV12-4 to TRBJ1-5; 8 bases are a match to TRBD1. Unmatched junction bases numbered 11, after V lost 6 bases and J lost 4 bases. The CDR3 runs 16 residues. CDR3 residues: CASSLGQGAFNQPQHF. CDR3 DNA: TGTGCCAGCAGCCTAGGACAGGGCGCCTTTAATCAGCCCCAGCATTTT.

In this sample, this clonotype turned up a few times. The chain joins TRBV11-1 to TRBJ2-7, with D possibly being TRBD1 or TRBD2 (5 bases each). Per the germline V gene, CDR1 is SGHAT and CDR2 is FQDESV (reference sequence). The CDR3 sequence is 13 residues long. Between the trimmed V and J ends, which lost 5 bases and 2 bases, there was a span of 10 bases. The CDR3, as DNA: TGTGCCAGCAGCCCGGGACCAACCTACGAGCAGTACTTC. Translation: CASSPGPTYEQYF.

This clonotype was found many times. The V and J genes are TRBV2 and TRBJ2-3; 10 bases are shared with TRBD2. The CDR3 loop spans 16 amino acids. Trimming at V came to 8 bases and at J to 7 bases, leaving 15 bases not matched to a gene. Germline CDR1 and CDR2: SNHLY and FYNNEI. The CDR3, as DNA: TGTGCCAGCCCTCAAAGAAGGGCTAGCGGGAGTAATACGCAGTATTTT. Translating it yields CASPQRRASGSNTQYF. Together with reference TRBV2 and TRBJ2-3, the CDR3 gives the full variable domain: EPEVTQTPSHQVTQMGQEVILRCVPISNHLYFYWYRQILGQKVEFLVSFYNNEISEKSEIFDDQFSVERPDGSNFTLKIRSTKLEDSAMYFCASPQRRASGSNTQYFGPGTRLTVL.

In this sample, this clonotype turned up a few times. V is TRBV6-2 or TRBV6-3 and J is TRBJ1-2; TRBD1 is a possible D gene (6 bases). The CDR3 runs to 13 residues. Germline CDR1 reads MNHEY; CDR2 reads SVGEGT. Trimming cost V 2 bases and J 4 bases, with 8 bases left between them. DNA for the CDR3: TGTGCCAGCAGTTACGACAGGTCCTATGGCTACACCTTC. Its protein is CASSYDRSYGYTF.